The 22 T cell receptor beta chains below all came from one sample that was sequenced in a study of cytomegalovirus exposure and HLA in healthy donors. PCR primers comprised 60 Vbeta and 13 Jbeta primers. Here immunoSEQ multiplex PCR was the method, and the copy in TCRdb shows in-frame clones only, minus some. The table shows 150,000 to 200,000 clones, with 75% occurring only once. The material sequenced was PBMCs. These receptor sequences come from a woman in her thirties or forties in good health and CMV-seropositive.

As to this clone: The same CDR3 also results from other DNA sequences found in this sample. The chain uses TRBV29-1 and TRBJ1-1; perhaps TRBD1 as D (6 bases). CDR3 length: 13 amino acids. Trimming took 5 bases from V and 3 from J, leaving 13 bases between them. CDR1 is SQVTM and CDR2 is ANQGSEA in the germline V gene. The CDR3 region has the DNA TGCAGCGTTAACAGGGCCCAGGACACTGAAGCTTTCTTT. Translation: CSVNRAQDTEAFF.

The CDR3 protein is CASSLDGQGAVDEAFF. For the CDR3, the DNA is TGCGCCAGCAGCCTTGACGGACAGGGGGCCGTCGATGAAGCTTTCTTT. The chain has TRBV5-1 and TRBJ1-1; 11 bases are a match to TRBD1. The ends lost 4 bases at V and 7 bases at J; junction bases unmatched: 12. The CDR3 is made up of 16 amino acids. CDR1 and CDR2 (germline): SGHRS, YFSETQ.

V is TRBV6-1 and J is TRBJ2-3, with a weak D call TRBD1 (5 bases). Deletions cut 1 base from V and 2 bases from J, with 19 bases between. Germline-derived CDR1 and CDR2 are MNHNS and SASEGT. The CDR3 totals 18 residues. The CDR3 region is CASSEGPLLGHTTDTQYF. As DNA, the CDR3 is TGTGCCAGCAGTGAAGGCCCATTACTGGGGCATACCACAGATACGCAGTATTTT.

This rearrangement joins TRBV28 to TRBJ1-4; 9 bases agree with TRBD1. This CDR3 spans 15 amino acids. Trimming took 7 bases from V and 8 from J; bases not matched to a gene: 11. Per the germline V gene, CDR1 is MDHEN and CDR2 is SYDVKM. The CDR3 loop is CASTVTRQGGEKLFF. The DNA of the CDR3 is TGTGCCAGCACCGTCACTCGACAGGGGGGAGAAAAACTGTTTTTT.

The chain has TRBV5-4 and TRBJ2-7, with D possibly matching TRBD2 (6 bases). V lost 2 bases, J lost 0 bases, and 12 bases lay in between. The CDR3 is made up of 15 amino acids. The germline V gene has CDR1 SGHNT and CDR2 YYREEE (reference sequence). CDR3 in DNA: TGTGCCAGCAGCTTTGGCGGGATCGGCTCCTACGAGCAGTACTTC. Protein: CASSFGGIGSYEQYF.

V gene TRBV7-3 combines with J gene TRBJ2-5; 7 bases map to TRBD2. Germline CDR1 SGHTA, CDR2 FQGTGA. J gave up 5 bases and V 2 bases, and 8 bases lay outside the gene matches. The CDR3 is 15 residues long. CDR3 sequence: CASSLGGGPRETQYF. The CDR3 DNA sequence: TGTGCCAGCAGCTTAGGGGGAGGGCCACGGGAGACCCAGTACTTC.

This chain connects TRBV18 to TRBJ1-1, with D possibly being TRBD1 (5 bases). The germline CDR1 and CDR2 sequences are KGHSH and LQKENI. Trimming removed 3 bases at V and 5 bases at J, with 13 bases between. There are 14 residues in the CDR3. CDR3: CASSPQGYATEAFF. The CDR3 DNA reads TGTGCCAGCTCACCGCAGGGATATGCTACTGAAGCTTTCTTT.

The chain carries TRBV5-1 and TRBJ1-2; 7 bases fit TRBD1. Germline-derived CDR1 and CDR2 are SGHRS and YFSETQ. V trimming: 4 bases; J trimming: 8 bases; junction bases outside the gene matches: 14. The CDR3 extends over 15 amino acids. The CDR3 protein is CASSPTGTEVSGYTF. DNA for the CDR3: TGCGCCAGCAGCCCTACCGGGACAGAAGTTTCCGGCTACACCTTC. Full variable domain (missing parts from reference TRBV5-1 and TRBJ1-2): KAGVTQTPRYLIKTRGQQVTLSCSPISGHRSVSWYQQTPGQGLQFLFEYFSETQRNKGNFPGRFSGRQFSNSRSEMNVSTLELGDSALYLCASSPTGTEVSGYTFGSGTRLTVV.

In its sample, this clone was seen a few times. The V gene is TRBV2, the J gene TRBJ1-2; tentative D call: TRBD1 (5 bases). Germline CDR1 is SNHLY and CDR2 is FYNNEI. V lost 6 bases, J lost 3 bases, and 14 bases lay in between. This CDR3 comprises 14 residues. This CDR3 is CASRGLKTDYGYTF. DNA of the CDR3: TGTGCCAGCAGGGGACTGAAGACAGACTATGGCTACACCTTC.

The chain employs TRBV4-3 and TRBJ2-1; no firm D call. Trimming removed 0 bases from V and 0 bases from J, with 12 bases in between. The CDR3 is made up of 17 amino acids. Germline CDR1 LGHNA, CDR2 YSLEER. The CDR3 region has the DNA TGCGCCAGCAGCCAAGAGTTTAGCATCCGCTCCTACAATGAGCAGTTCTTC. Translating gives CASSQEFSIRSYNEQFF.

The gene calls are TRBV5-8 and TRBJ1-2, with D possibly TRBD1 on 6 matching bases. The CDR3 sequence is 13 residues long. Looked up from germline, CDR1 is SGHTS and CDR2 is YDEGEE. Trimming removed 1 base from V and 8 bases from J, with 12 bases in between. CDR3 coding DNA: TGTGCCAGCAGCTTGAACGCAGGGGCCGGCTACACCTTC. Translating it yields CASSLNAGAGYTF.

The gene calls are TRBV28 and TRBJ1-4, with TRBD1 as a possible D gene (5 bases). The germline gives CDR1 MDHEN, CDR2 SYDVKM. Trimming stripped 6 bases from V and 4 bases from J, with 12 bases between. There are 14 residues in the CDR3. CDR3 coding DNA: TGTGCCAGCAGGCTGACAGCCGGTAATGAAAAACTGTTTTTT. This gives the protein CASRLTAGNEKLFF. The whole variable domain, filled in from reference TRBV28 and TRBJ1-4, reads DVKVTQSSRYLVKRTGEKVFLECVQDMDHENMFWYRQDPGLGLRLIYFSYDVKMKEKGDIPEGYSVSREKKERFSLILESASTNQTSMYLCASRLTAGNEKLFFGSGTQLSVL.

The chain employs TRBV5-6 and TRBJ2-7; 9 nucleotides agree with TRBD1. The CDR3 contains 15 residues. Germline V gene sequence: CDR1 SGHDT, CDR2 YYEEEE. V lost 4 bases and J lost 0; bases outside the gene matches: 5. The CDR3 spells CASSNRGRSSYEQYF. The CDR3, as DNA: TGTGCCAGCAGCAACAGGGGGCGGAGCTCCTACGAGCAGTACTTC.

CDR3 DNA: TGTGCCAGCAGTTTAGGTCAGGGAGGAGGTAGAGAGACCCAGTACTTC. Its protein product is CASSLGQGGGRETQYF. The V gene is TRBV28, the J gene TRBJ2-5; possibly TRBD2 for D (6 bases). The CDR3 totals 16 residues. Between the trimmed V and J ends, which lost 2 bases and 4 bases, there was a span of 17 bases. CDR1 and CDR2 (germline): MDHEN, SYDVKM.

This chain uses TRBV28 with TRBJ1-1; 8 bases match TRBD1. The CDR3 loop spans 14 amino acids. V lost 6 bases to trimming and J lost 1 base; unmatched junction nucleotides: 4. Germline V CDR1 and CDR2: MDHEN, SYDVKM. The CDR3, as DNA: TGTGCCAGCAGCCTACAGGGGGGGAACACTGAAGCTTTCTTT. It encodes CASSLQGGNTEAFF.

The chain links TRBV19 to TRBJ2-2, with 8 bases aligning to TRBD2. J was trimmed by 6 bases and V by 3 bases; bases with no gene match: 9. The CDR3 consists of 16 residues. From germline, CDR1 is LNHDA and CDR2 SQIVND (reference sequence). The CDR3 DNA is TGTGCCAGTAGTATCGGGGGAACTAGCGGCTCCGGGGAGCTGTTTTTT. Its protein product is CASSIGGTSGSGELFF. The full variable domain, completed using reference TRBV19 and TRBJ2-2, is DGGITQSPKYLFRKEGQNVTLSCEQNLNHDAMYWYRQDPGQGLRLIYYSQIVNDFQKGDIAEGYSVSREKKESFPLTVTSAQKNPTAFYLCASSIGGTSGSGELFFGEGSRLTVL.

The V call is TRBV5-1, the J call TRBJ2-5; D might be TRBD2 (6 bases). Between the trimmed V and J ends, which lost 0 bases and 5 bases, there was a span of 14 bases. This CDR3 is built from 15 residues. The germline CDR1 and CDR2 sequences are SGHRS and YFSETQ. The CDR3 protein is CASSLVRESRETQYF. The CDR3 nucleotides are TGCGCCAGCAGCTTGGTACGGGAGAGTCGGGAGACCCAGTACTTC.

V usage is TRBV7-9 and J usage is TRBJ1-1; 9 bases align to TRBD1. The V segment lost 3 bases and the J segment 8 bases; nucleotides outside the gene matches: 4. CDR1 and CDR2 from the germline V gene are SEHNR and FQNEAQ (reference sequence). The CDR3 has 13 amino acids. The CDR3: CASSFRDRVEAFF. The CDR3 DNA sequence: TGTGCCAGCAGCTTCCGGGACAGGGTAGAAGCTTTCTTT. The variable domain in full, with the rest retrieved from reference TRBV7-9 and TRBJ1-1, is DTGVSQNPRHKITKRGQNVTFRCDPISEHNRLYWYRQTLGQGPEFLTYFQNEAQLEKSRLLSDRFSAERPKGSFSTLEIQRTEQGDSAMYLCASSFRDRVEAFFGQGTRLTVV.

The chain uses TRBV7-3 and TRBJ2-3, with no clear D. V shed 1 base and J shed 2 bases, with 13 bases lying between them. From germline, CDR1 is SGHTA and CDR2 FQGTGA. This CDR3 has 16 residues. CDR3 bases: TGTGCCAGCAGCTTAAGCGGCGGAATGAACACAGATACGCAGTATTTT. Amino acids: CASSLSGGMNTDTQYF.

The chain links TRBV9 to TRBJ2-1, with a possible D match to TRBD2 (5 bases). The germline CDR1 and CDR2 sequences are SGDLS and YYNGEE. Trimming removed 3 bases at V and 7 bases at J, with 11 bases between. The CDR3 extends over 13 amino acids. The CDR3, as DNA: TGTGCCAGCAGCGACGGACTCCGGAATGAGCAGTTCTTC. Protein: CASSDGLRNEQFF.

J is TRBJ1-4 and V is TRBV7-8; D is unresolved. The CDR3 runs to 16 residues. V was shortened by 5 bases and J by 8 bases, with 21 bases between the two germline ends. Per the germline V gene, CDR1 is SGHVS and CDR2 is FQNEAQ. The CDR3 loop reads CASSNYRAPGGEKLFF. CDR3 nucleotides: TGTGCCAGCAGCAACTACCGGGCCCCGGGAGGGGAAAAACTGTTTTTT.

This sequence joins TRBV7-9 and TRBJ2-3; TRBD2 agrees at 12 bases. The V segment lost 5 bases and the J segment 1 base; nucleotides outside the gene matches: 7. CDR3 length: 17 residues. Germline V CDR1 and CDR2: SEHNR, FQNEAQ (reference sequence). The CDR3 nucleotides are TGTGCCAGCAGCACCCATCTAGCGGGAGGGGGCACAGATACGCAGTATTTT. Translating it yields CASSTHLAGGGTDTQYF.